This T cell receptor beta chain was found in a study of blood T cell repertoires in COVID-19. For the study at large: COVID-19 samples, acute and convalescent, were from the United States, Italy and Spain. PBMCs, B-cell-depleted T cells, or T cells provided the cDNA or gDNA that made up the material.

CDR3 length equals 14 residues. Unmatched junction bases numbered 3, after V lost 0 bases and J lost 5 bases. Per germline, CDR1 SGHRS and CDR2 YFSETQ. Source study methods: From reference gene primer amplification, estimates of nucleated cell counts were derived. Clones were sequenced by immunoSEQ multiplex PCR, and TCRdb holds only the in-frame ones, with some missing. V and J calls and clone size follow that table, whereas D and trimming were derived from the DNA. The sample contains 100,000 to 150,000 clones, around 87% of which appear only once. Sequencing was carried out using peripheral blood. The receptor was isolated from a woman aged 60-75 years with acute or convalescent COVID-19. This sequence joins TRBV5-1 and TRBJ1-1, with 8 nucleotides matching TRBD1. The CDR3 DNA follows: TGCGCCAGCAGCTTGGGACAGGGGTATACTGAAGCTTTCTTT. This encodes CASSLGQGYTEAFF. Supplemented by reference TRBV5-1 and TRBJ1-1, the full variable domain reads KAGVTQTPRYLIKTRGQQVTLSCSPISGHRSVSWYQQTPGQGLQFLFEYFSETQRNKGNFPGRFSGRQFSNSRSEMNVSTLELGDSALYLCASSLGQGYTEAFFGQGTRLTVV.